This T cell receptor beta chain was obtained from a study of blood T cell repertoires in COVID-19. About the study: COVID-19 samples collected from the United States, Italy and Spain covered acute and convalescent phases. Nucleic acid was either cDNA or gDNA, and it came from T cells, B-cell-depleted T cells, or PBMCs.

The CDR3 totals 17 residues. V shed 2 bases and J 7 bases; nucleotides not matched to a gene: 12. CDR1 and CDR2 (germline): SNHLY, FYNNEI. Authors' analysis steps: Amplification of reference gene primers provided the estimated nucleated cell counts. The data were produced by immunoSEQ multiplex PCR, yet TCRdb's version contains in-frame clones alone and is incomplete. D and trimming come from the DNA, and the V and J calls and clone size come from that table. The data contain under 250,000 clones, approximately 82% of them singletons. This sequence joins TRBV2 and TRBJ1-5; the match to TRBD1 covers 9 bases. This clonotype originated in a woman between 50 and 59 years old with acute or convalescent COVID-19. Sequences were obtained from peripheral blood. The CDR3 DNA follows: TGTGCCAGCAGTGAAATTCCCGGACAGGGGACTTGGCAGCCCCAGCATTTT. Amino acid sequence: CASSEIPGQGTWQPQHF.